This T cell receptor beta chain was sequenced for a study of TIL therapy for anti-PD-1-resistant metastatic lung cancer. Sequencing used immunoSEQ v3. The assay was immunoSEQ multiplex PCR, and TCRdb's table has in-frame clones only and misses some. Of 16,000 or so clones in the sample, 74% were seen once. Described time point: pre-treatment sample, taken before nivolumab and TIL therapy. Germline V gene data show CDR1 as MGHDK and CDR2 as SYGVNS. This CDR3 region has 16 residues. With V trimmed by 6 bases and J by 4 bases, 12 bases remained unmatched. The TCR was taken from a person between 25 and 80 years old with non-small cell lung cancer. The rearrangement links TRBV25-1 to TRBJ2-5; 9 bases fit TRBD1. This material consisted of blood, taken at baseline. CDR3 DNA: TGTGCCAGCAGCTCCGGACAGGGGCGGCCCAGAGAGACCCAGTACTTC. The encoded protein is CASSSGQGRPRETQYF.